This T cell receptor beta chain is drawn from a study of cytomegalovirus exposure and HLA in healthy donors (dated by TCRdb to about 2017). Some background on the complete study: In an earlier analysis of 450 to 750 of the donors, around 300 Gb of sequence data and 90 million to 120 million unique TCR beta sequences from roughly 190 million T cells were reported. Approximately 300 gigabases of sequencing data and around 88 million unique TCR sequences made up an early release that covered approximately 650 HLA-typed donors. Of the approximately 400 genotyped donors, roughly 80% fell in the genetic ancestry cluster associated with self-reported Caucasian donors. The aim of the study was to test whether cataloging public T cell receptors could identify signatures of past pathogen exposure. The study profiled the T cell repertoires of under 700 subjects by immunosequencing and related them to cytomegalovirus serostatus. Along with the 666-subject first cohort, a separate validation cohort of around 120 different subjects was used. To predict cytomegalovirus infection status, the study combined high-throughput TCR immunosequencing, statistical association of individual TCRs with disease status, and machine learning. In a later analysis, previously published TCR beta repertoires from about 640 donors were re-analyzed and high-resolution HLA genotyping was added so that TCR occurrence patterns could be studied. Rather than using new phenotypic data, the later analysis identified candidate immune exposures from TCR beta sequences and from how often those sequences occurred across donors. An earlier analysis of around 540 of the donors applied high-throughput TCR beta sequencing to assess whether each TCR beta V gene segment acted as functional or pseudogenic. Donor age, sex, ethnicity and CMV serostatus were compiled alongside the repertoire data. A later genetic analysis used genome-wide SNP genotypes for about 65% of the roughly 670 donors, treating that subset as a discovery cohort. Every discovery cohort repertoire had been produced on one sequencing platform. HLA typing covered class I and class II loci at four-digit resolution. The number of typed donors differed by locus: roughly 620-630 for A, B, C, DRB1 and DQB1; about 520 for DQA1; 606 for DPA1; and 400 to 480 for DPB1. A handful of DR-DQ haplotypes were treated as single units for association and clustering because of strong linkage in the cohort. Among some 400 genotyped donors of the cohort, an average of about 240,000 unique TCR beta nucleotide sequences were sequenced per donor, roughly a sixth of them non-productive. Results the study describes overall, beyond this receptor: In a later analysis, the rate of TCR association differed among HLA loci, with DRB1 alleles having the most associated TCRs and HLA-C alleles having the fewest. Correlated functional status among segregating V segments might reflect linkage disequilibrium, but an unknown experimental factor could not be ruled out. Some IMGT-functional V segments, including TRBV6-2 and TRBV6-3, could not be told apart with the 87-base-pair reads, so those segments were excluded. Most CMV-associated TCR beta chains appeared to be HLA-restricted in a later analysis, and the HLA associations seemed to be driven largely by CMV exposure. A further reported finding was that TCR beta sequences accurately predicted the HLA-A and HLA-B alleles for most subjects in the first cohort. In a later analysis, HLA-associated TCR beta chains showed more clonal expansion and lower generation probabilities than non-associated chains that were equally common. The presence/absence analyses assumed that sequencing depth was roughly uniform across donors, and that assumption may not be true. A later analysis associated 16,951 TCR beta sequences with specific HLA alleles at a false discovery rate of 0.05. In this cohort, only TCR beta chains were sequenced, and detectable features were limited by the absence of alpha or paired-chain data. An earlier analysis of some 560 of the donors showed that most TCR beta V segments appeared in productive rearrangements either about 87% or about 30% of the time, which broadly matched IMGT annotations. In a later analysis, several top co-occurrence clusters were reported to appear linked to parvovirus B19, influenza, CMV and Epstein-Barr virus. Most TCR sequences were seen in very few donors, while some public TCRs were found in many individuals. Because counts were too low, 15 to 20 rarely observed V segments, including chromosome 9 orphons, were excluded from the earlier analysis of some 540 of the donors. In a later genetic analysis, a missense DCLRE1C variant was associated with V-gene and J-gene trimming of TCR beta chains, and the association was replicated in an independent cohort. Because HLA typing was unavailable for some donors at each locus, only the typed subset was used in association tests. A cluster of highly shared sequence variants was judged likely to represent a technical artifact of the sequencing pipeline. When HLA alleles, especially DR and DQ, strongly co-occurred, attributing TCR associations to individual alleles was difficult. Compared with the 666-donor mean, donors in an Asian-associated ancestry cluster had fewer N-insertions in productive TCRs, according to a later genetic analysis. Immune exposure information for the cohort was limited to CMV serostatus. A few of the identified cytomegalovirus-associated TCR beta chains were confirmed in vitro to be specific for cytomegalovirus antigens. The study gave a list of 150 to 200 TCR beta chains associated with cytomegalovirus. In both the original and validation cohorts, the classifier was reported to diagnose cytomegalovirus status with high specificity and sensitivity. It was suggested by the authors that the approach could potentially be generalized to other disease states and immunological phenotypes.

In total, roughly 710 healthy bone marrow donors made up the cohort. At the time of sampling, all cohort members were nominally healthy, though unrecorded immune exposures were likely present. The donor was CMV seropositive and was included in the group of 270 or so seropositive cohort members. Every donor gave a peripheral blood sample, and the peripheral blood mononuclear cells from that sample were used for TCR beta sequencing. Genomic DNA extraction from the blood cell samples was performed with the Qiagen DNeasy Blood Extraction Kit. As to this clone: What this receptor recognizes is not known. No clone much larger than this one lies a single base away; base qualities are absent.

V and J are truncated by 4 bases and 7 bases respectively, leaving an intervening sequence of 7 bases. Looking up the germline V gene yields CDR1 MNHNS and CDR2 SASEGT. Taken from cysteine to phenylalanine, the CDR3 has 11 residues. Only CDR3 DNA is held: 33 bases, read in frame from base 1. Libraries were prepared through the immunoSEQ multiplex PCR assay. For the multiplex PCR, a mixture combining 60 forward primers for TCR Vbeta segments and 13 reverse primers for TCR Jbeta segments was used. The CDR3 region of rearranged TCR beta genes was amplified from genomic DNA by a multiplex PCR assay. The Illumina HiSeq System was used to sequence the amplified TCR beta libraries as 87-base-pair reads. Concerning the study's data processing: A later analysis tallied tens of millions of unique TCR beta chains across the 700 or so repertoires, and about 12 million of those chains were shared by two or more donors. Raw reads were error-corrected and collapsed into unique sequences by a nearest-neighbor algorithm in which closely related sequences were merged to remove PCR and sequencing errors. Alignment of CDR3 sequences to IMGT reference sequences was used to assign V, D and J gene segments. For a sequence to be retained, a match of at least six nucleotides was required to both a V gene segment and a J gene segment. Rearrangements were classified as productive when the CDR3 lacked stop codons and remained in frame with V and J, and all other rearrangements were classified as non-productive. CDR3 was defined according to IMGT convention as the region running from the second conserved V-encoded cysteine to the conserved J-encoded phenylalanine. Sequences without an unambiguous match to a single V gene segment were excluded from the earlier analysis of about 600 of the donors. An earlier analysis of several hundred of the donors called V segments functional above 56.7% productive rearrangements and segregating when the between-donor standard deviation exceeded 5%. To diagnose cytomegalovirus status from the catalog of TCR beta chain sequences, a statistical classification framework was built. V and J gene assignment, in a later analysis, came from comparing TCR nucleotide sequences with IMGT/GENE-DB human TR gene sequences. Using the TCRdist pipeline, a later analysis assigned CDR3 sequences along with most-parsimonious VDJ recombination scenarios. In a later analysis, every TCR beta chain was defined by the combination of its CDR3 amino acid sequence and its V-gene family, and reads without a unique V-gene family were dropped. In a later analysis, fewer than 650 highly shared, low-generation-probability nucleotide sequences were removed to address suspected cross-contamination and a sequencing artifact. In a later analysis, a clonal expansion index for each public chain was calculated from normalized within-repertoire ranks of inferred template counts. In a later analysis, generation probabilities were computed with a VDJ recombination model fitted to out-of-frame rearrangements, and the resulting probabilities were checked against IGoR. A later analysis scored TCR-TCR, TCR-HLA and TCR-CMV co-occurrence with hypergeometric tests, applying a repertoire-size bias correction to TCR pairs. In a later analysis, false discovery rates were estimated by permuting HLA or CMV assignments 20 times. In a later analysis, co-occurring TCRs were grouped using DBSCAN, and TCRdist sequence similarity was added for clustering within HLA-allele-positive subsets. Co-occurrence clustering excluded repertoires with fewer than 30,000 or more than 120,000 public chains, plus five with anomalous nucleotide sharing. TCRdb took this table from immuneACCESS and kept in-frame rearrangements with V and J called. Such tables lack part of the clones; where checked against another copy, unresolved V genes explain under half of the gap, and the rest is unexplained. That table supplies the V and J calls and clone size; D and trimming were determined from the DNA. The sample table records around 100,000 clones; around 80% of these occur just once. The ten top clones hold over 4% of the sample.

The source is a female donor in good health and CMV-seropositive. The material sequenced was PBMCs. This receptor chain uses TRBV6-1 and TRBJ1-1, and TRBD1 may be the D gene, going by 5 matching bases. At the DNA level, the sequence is TGTGCCAGCAGTGGACAGAGTGAAGCTTTCTTT. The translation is CASSGQSEAFF.